The 25 T cell receptor beta chains reported below all come from one sample, sequenced in a study of T cell repertoires in cytomegalovirus infection. For these TCRs, the target antigens are not known. In TCRdb, the reads were re-called with MiXCR into one record per CDR3 protein. The table records approximately 150,000 distinct CDR3 sequences, roughly a fifth of them present only once. Sample: CD8+ T cells from cultured PBMCs, taken from culture after CMV antigen stimulation. These receptors were taken from a human donor in good health (CMV status not recorded). Some clones in this sample may be carry-over from other donors' samples.

This clonotype was picked up a small number of times. The chain carries TRBV7-9 and TRBJ1-3, with D maybe TRBD1 (5 bases). This CDR3 has 18 residues. Deletions cut 6 bases from V and 0 bases from J, with 21 bases between. Germline CDR1 reads SEHNR; CDR2 reads FQNEAQ (reference sequence). The CDR3 region has the DNA TGTGCCAGCAGGGCCATGGGGCGGCCCCGAAGCTCTGGAAACACCATATATTTT. This codes for CASRAMGRPRSSGNTIYF.

This clonotype was counted between two and nine times. V is TRBV7-2 and J is TRBJ2-7, with TRBD2 identical over 11 bases. Trimming took 5 bases from V and 2 from J; bases not matched to a gene: 5. The CDR3 has 15 amino acids. CDR1 is SGHTA and CDR2 is FQGNSA in the germline V gene. As DNA, the CDR3 is TGTGCCAGCAGCCATCGACTAGCGGGGCCCTACGAGCAGTACTTC. Its protein is CASSHRLAGPYEQYF.

This clonotype occurred a few times. This chain links TRBV7-3 with TRBJ1-1; 10 nucleotides line up with TRBD1. Germline assignment: CDR1 SGHTA and CDR2 FQGTGA. The trim removed 5 bases at V and 0 bases at J, leaving 9 bases unmatched. The CDR3 extends over 17 amino acids. The DNA for the CDR3 is TGTGCCAGCAGCCCCGGGACAGGGGTTAGGATGAACACTGAAGCTTTCTTT. This sequence encodes CASSPGTGVRMNTEAFF.

This clonotype was seen a few times. This rearrangement joins TRBV4-1 to TRBJ2-7; D not certain. The V end was cut by 4 bases, the J end by 3 bases, with 7 bases between. CDR1 is MGHRA and CDR2 is YSYEKL in the germline V gene. The CDR3 runs to 12 residues. In nucleotides, the CDR3 is TGCGCCAGCAGCCCAGGATACTACGAGCAGTACTTC. This codes for CASSPGYYEQYF.

The chain couples TRBV6-5 to TRBJ2-5; no definite D call. V was shortened by 0 bases and J by 4 bases, with 9 bases between the two germline ends. This CDR3 contains 14 residues. Per the germline V gene, CDR1 is MNHEY and CDR2 is SVGAGI. DNA for the CDR3: TGTGCCAGCAGTTACTCGTCGGATGGAGAGACCCAGTACTTC. Translated, it gives CASSYSSDGETQYF.

This chain joins TRBV19 and TRBJ1-1, with D perhaps TRBD1 (5 bases). This CDR3 comprises 15 residues. Trimming pared 2 bases from V and 2 bases from J, leaving 12 bases between. Germline assignment: CDR1 LNHDA and CDR2 SQIVND (reference sequence). CDR3 protein: CASSISAGGNTEAFF. The CDR3 nucleotides are TGTGCCAGTAGTATATCTGCGGGGGGTAACACTGAAGCTTTCTTT.

At least ten counts were recorded for this clonotype. The rearrangement uses TRBV7-2 and TRBJ2-7, with TRBD2 identical over 10 bases. The length of the CDR3 is 15 residues. V shed 5 bases and J 5 bases; nucleotides not matched to a gene: 9. CDR1 and CDR2 (germline): SGHTA, FQGNSA. The CDR3 loop is CASSTRTSGGHEQYF. CDR3 bases: TGTGCCAGCAGCACCCGGACTAGCGGTGGTCACGAGCAGTACTTC.

This clonotype was seen more than once but under ten times. This chain links TRBV7-8 with TRBJ1-3; 9 bases line up with TRBD1. The trim removed 3 bases at V and 1 base at J, leaving 10 bases unmatched. CDR1 is SGHVS, CDR2 FQNEAQ, per germline. CDR3 size: 18 residues. The CDR3 DNA is TGTGCCAGCAGCTTTAGACAGGGGGAAAAATTGTCTGGAAACACCATATATTTT. The encoded protein is CASSFRQGEKLSGNTIYF.

The J gene is TRBJ2-5, the V gene TRBV6-6, with TRBD2 as a possible D gene (5 bases). The V gene's germline CDR1 is MNHNY and CDR2 SVGAGI (reference sequence). V shed 2 bases and J shed 0 bases, with 13 bases lying between them. The CDR3 is made up of 16 amino acids. This chain's CDR3 is CASSYEGLRYQETQYF. Here the CDR3 DNA reads TGTGCCAGCAGTTACGAAGGACTTCGTTACCAAGAGACCCAGTACTTC.

This clonotype came up many times. The chain uses TRBV7-2 and TRBJ1-6, with 8 positions matching TRBD1. Germline V gene sequence: CDR1 SGHTA, CDR2 FQGNSA. Trimming removed 5 bases from V and 7 bases from J; junction bases left unmatched: 7. The CDR3 runs to 15 residues. The CDR3 reads CASSTQTGANSPLHF. CDR3 bases: TGTGCCAGCAGCACCCAGACAGGGGCGAATTCACCCCTCCACTTT.

The chain uses TRBV7-6 and TRBJ2-1; 10 bases agree with TRBD2. The CDR3 totals 15 residues. The junction had 8 bases not matched to a gene; V was cut back by 5 bases and J by 7 bases. The germline V gene encodes CDR1 SGHVS and CDR2 FNYEAQ. The CDR3 DNA sequence: TGTGCCAGCAGCCCGCTAGCGGGGGAGTTTAATGAGCAGTTCTTC. Protein: CASSPLAGEFNEQFF. The entire variable domain, with the rest obtained from reference TRBV7-6 and TRBJ2-1, is as follows: GAGVSQSPRYKVTKRGQDVALRCDPISGHVSLYWYRQALGQGPEFLTYFNYEAQQDKSGLPNDRFSAERPEGSISTLTIQRTEQRDSAMYRCASSPLAGEFNEQFFGPGTRLTVL.

This clonotype is medium-sized by share. This chain joins TRBV7-8 and TRBJ2-6, with TRBD2 as a possible D gene (6 bases). Per the germline V gene, CDR1 is SGHVS and CDR2 is FQNEAQ. V lost 5 bases, J lost 0 bases, and 26 bases lay in between. The CDR3 runs 21 residues. The CDR3 spells CASSRWGGWPGRHSGANVLTF. As DNA, the CDR3 is TGTGCCAGCAGCCGTTGGGGAGGCTGGCCGGGACGTCACTCTGGGGCCAACGTCCTGACTTTC. Full variable domain (rest looked up from reference TRBV7-8 and TRBJ2-6): GAGVSQSPRYKVAKRGQDVALRCDPISGHVSLFWYQQALGQGPEFLTYFQNEAQLDKSGLPSDRFFAERPEGSVSTLKIQRTQQEDSAVYLCASSRWGGWPGRHSGANVLTFGAGSRLTVL.

There are many counts of this clonotype. This chain links TRBV7-3 with TRBJ2-6; D is unclear. Between the trimmed V and J ends, which lost 0 bases and 0 bases, there was a span of 3 bases. In germline, CDR1 is SGHTA, CDR2 FQGTGA. CDR3 length equals 15 residues. In nucleotides, the CDR3 is TGTGCCAGCAGCTTAACGGGCTCTGGGGCCAACGTCCTGACTTTC. Residues: CASSLTGSGANVLTF.

This clonotype occurred many times. This chain joins TRBV7-8 and TRBJ2-5; TRBD1 or TRBD2 may be the D gene (5 bases each). CDR1 is SGHVS and CDR2 is FQNEAQ in the germline V gene. V was pared by 4 bases and J by 4 bases, with 16 bases between. This CDR3 contains 15 residues. The CDR3 DNA sequence: TGTGCCAGCAGCTCCGTGGGGGTAGTGAGAGAGACCCAGTACTTC. Translating it yields CASSSVGVVRETQYF.

This clonotype turned up a few times. V and J are TRBV7-9 and TRBJ2-1; D is ambiguous. The CDR3 loop spans 12 amino acids. Trimming removed 5 bases at V and 5 bases at J, with 7 bases between. CDR1 and CDR2 (germline): SEHNR, FQNEAQ (reference sequence). The CDR3 is CASSHNHNEQFF. The CDR3 bases are TGTGCCAGCAGCCACAATCACAATGAGCAGTTCTTC. Looking up the rest from reference TRBV7-9 and TRBJ2-1 gives the full variable domain: DTGVSQNPRHKITKRGQNVTFRCDPISEHNRLYWYRQTLGQGPEFLTYFQNEAQLEKSRLLSDRFSAERPKGSFSTLEIQRTEQGDSAMYLCASSHNHNEQFFGPGTRLTVL.

This clonotype has just a few counts. The genes are TRBV4-3 and TRBJ1-5; 9 bases agree with TRBD1. Losses at the gene ends were 2 bases for V and 11 bases for J; bases not matched to a gene: 10. The CDR3 sequence is 15 residues long. Germline V CDR1 and CDR2: LGHNA, YSLEER. The CDR3 sequence is CASSQNRGLMRAQHF. The CDR3 nucleotides are TGCGCCAGCAGCCAAAACAGGGGGCTTATGAGGGCCCAGCATTTT.

Only a few counts were recorded for this clonotype. This chain links TRBV7-2 with TRBJ2-5; possible D gene TRBD2, 6 bases. The CDR3 consists of 15 residues. Germline V gives CDR1 SGHTA, CDR2 FQGNSA. Trimming stripped 5 bases from V and 2 bases from J, with 15 bases between. CDR3 in DNA: TGTGCCAGCAGCGTTTTCGGGGGTGGTCAAGAGACCCAGTACTTC. Translated: CASSVFGGGQETQYF. The full variable domain, rest sourced from reference TRBV7-2 and TRBJ2-5, is GAGVSQSPSNKVTEKGKDVELRCDPISGHTALYWYRQSLGQGLEFLIYFQGNSAPDKSGLPSDRFSAERTGGSVSTLTIQRTQQEDSAVYLCASSVFGGGQETQYFGPGTRLLVL.

This clonotype was picked up a small number of times. The rearrangement joins TRBV12-3 or TRBV12-4 to TRBJ1-1, with D perhaps TRBD1 (5 bases). V gave up 8 bases and J gave up 2 bases, with 21 bases separating them. This CDR3 region has 16 residues. The CDR3 DNA is TGTGCCAGCCAATTAGGGGCCAGGCCCCTTAACACTGAAGCTTTCTTT. It translates to CASQLGARPLNTEAFF.

This clonotype was counted at least ten times. The V gene is TRBV7-9, the J gene TRBJ2-1, with 13 bases fitting TRBD2. J gave up 0 bases and V 4 bases, and 9 bases lay outside the gene matches. The CDR3 loop spans 19 amino acids. Germline V gene lookup returns CDR1 SEHNR and CDR2 FQNEAQ (reference sequence). The CDR3 region has the DNA TGTGCCAGCAGCTACAGGACTAGCGGGGGCCTTAGCTCCTACAATGAGCAGTTCTTC. This gives the protein CASSYRTSGGLSSYNEQFF. The full variable domain, rest sourced from reference TRBV7-9 and TRBJ2-1, is DTGVSQNPRHKITKRGQNVTFRCDPISEHNRLYWYRQTLGQGPEFLTYFQNEAQLEKSRLLSDRFSAERPKGSFSTLEIQRTEQGDSAMYLCASSYRTSGGLSSYNEQFFGPGTRLTVL.

This chain links TRBV7-2 with TRBJ2-3; possibly TRBD2 for D (6 bases). Per the germline V gene, CDR1 is SGHTA and CDR2 is FQGNSA. V was clipped by 1 base and J by 6 bases, with 23 bases between them. The length of the CDR3 is 18 residues. Here the CDR3 reads CASSLVRSGDPAGDTQYF. CDR3 DNA: TGTGCCAGCAGCTTAGTGCGTAGCGGAGACCCCGCGGGGGATACGCAGTATTTT. The variable domain in full, completed from reference TRBV7-2 and TRBJ2-3, reads GAGVSQSPSNKVTEKGKDVELRCDPISGHTALYWYRQSLGQGLEFLIYFQGNSAPDKSGLPSDRFSAERTGGSVSTLTIQRTQQEDSAVYLCASSLVRSGDPAGDTQYFGPGTRLTVL.

This clonotype was detected only a few times. V is TRBV7-8 and J is TRBJ1-1; 12 positions match TRBD1. This CDR3 has 16 residues. Germline V gene lookup returns CDR1 SGHVS and CDR2 FQNEAQ. V lost 8 bases and J lost 4; bases outside the gene matches: 11. The CDR3 nucleotides read TGTGCCAGCGACGTCCGGGACAGGGGGCAGGGCACTGAAGCTTTCTTT. Translating it yields CASDVRDRGQGTEAFF.

The V gene is TRBV7-8, the J gene TRBJ1-1; a weak D match, TRBD1 (5 bases). V was trimmed by 5 bases and J by 1 base, leaving 14 bases between them. Per the germline V gene, CDR1 is SGHVS and CDR2 is FQNEAQ. CDR3 length equals 15 residues. The CDR3 nucleotides are TGTGCCAGCAGCAACCGGGACGTCAAGAACACTGAAGCTTTCTTT. Translated, it gives CASSNRDVKNTEAFF.

The chain is built from TRBV7-8 and TRBJ2-7, with D unclear. V lost 5 bases to trimming and J lost 5 bases, with 16 bases between them. This CDR3 region has 14 residues. CDR1 is SGHVS and CDR2 is FQNEAQ in the germline V gene. CDR3 in amino acids: CASSPSRATDEQYF. The CDR3 DNA reads TGTGCCAGCAGCCCGTCCCGTGCCACGGACGAGCAGTACTTC.

The chain carries TRBV7-9 and TRBJ2-7; 7 bases fit TRBD1. Losses at the gene ends were 7 bases for V and 1 base for J; bases not matched to a gene: 7. The CDR3 has 14 residues. CDR1 is SEHNR, CDR2 FQNEAQ, per germline (reference sequence). The CDR3 here is CASIGQDPSYEQYF. CDR3 in DNA: TGTGCCAGCATCGGACAGGACCCTTCCTACGAGCAGTACTTC.

This clonotype has only a few counts. This chain connects TRBV7-8 to TRBJ2-5; tentative D call: TRBD2 (6 bases). Trimming removed 5 bases at V and 0 bases at J, with 10 bases between. This CDR3 comprises 14 residues. Germline CDR1 is SGHVS and CDR2 is FQNEAQ. CDR3 DNA: TGTGCCAGCAGCCCCCGGGACTACCAAGAGACCCAGTACTTC. Protein: CASSPRDYQETQYF.